The T cell receptor beta chain described here comes from a study of CD8+CD57+ T cells in acquired aplastic anemia. Germline-derived CDR1 and CDR2 are SNHLY and FYNNEI. Trimming cost V 6 bases and J 5 bases, with 16 bases left between them. This CDR3 has 14 residues. Patients chosen for sequencing had CD8+CD57+ cells that had expanded, as shown by flow cytometry. It was genomic DNA that served as the template for profiling TCR beta VDJ and CDR3. TCRdb reanalysed the reads using MiXCR and keeps one entry per CDR3 protein. Among about 290,000 distinct CDR3 sequences listed, 45% to 65% were seen once. Sequencing was carried out using sorted CD4+, CD8+, or CD8+CD57+ T cells (not recorded which) from PBMCs. This TCR was recovered from a human donor with aplastic anemia. The chain uses TRBV2 and TRBJ2-5, with a weak D call TRBD2 (7 bases). The CDR3 spells CASRKGGAGETQYF. CDR3 coding DNA: TGTGCCAGCAGAAAAGGGGGGGCCGGGGAGACCCAGTACTTC.